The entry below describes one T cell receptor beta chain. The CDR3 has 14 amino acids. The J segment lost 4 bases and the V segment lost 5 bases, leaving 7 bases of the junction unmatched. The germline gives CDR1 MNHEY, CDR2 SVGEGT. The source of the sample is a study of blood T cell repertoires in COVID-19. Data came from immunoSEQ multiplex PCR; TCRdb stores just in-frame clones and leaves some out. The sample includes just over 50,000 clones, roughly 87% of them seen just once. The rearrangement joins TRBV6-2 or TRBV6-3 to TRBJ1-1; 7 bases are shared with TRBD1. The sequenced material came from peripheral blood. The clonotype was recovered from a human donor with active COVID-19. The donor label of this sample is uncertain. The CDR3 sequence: CASSLTGKSTEAFF. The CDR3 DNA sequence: TGTGCCAGCAGTCTGACAGGGAAGAGCACTGAAGCTTTCTTT.